This entry lists 32 T cell receptor beta chains sequenced from one sample in a study of cytomegalovirus exposure and HLA in healthy donors. With 60 Vbeta and 13 Jbeta primers, the PCR was carried out. Profiled with immunoSEQ multiplex PCR; TCRdb holds only in-frame clones, not every one. This table has 120,000 to 150,000 clones, roughly two thirds appearing once. The sample taken for sequencing was PBMCs. The receptors were gathered from a male donor in good health and CMV-seronegative.

The rearrangement joins TRBV6-4 to TRBJ1-6; weak D call: TRBD1 (6 bases). CDR1 is MRHNA and CDR2 is SNTAGT in the germline V gene. CDR3 length: 15 amino acids. Trimming pared 0 bases from V and 8 bases from J, leaving 11 bases between. The DNA of the CDR3 is TGTGCCAGCAGTGACTCGATCAGGGGTGATTCACCCCTCCACTTT. This sequence encodes CASSDSIRGDSPLHF.

The chain couples TRBV27 to TRBJ1-1; D is unclear. The CDR3 is 14 amino acids. V dropped 6 bases and J dropped 0 bases, with 11 bases sitting between them. Germline-derived CDR1 and CDR2 are MNHEY and SMNVEV (reference sequence). The CDR3 loop is CASRLSPMNTEAFF. The DNA of the CDR3 is TGTGCCAGCAGGCTATCACCTATGAACACTGAAGCTTTCTTT.

This sequence joins TRBV2 and TRBJ1-2, with 9 bases matching TRBD1. CDR3 size: 17 residues. V gave up 6 bases and J gave up 1 base; unmatched junction bases: 12. CDR1 is SNHLY and CDR2 is FYNNEI in the germline V gene. The CDR3 reads CASRFRGQGLVNYGYTF. CDR3 DNA: TGTGCCAGCAGATTCCGAGGACAGGGGTTAGTTAACTATGGCTACACCTTC. The variable domain in full, completed from reference TRBV2 and TRBJ1-2, reads EPEVTQTPSHQVTQMGQEVILRCVPISNHLYFYWYRQILGQKVEFLVSFYNNEISEKSEIFDDQFSVERPDGSNFTLKIRSTKLEDSAMYFCASRFRGQGLVNYGYTFGSGTRLTVV.

Comment on this clone: One end of the junction is discordant with germline, which a read error may explain. The genes are TRBV27 and TRBJ2-7; 9 bases are a match to TRBD1. CDR3 length: 13 residues. Per germline, CDR1 MNHEY and CDR2 SMNVEV (reference sequence). The CDR3 region is CASSLTTGGEQHF. CDR3 in DNA: TGTGCCAGCAGTTTGACCACAGGGGGCGAGCAGCACTTC.

The chain uses TRBV23-1 and TRBJ1-6, with D possibly TRBD1 on 5 matching bases. TRBV23-1 is flagged as an ORF with uncertain function. The V gene lost 4 bases and the J gene lost 6 bases, with 22 bases spanning the gap. The CDR3 loop spans 18 amino acids. The DNA of the CDR3 is TGCGCCAGCAGTCTCAATGTCGGGGGGGAAGTCGCTAATTCACCCCTCCACTTT. This sequence encodes CASSLNVGGEVANSPLHF.

The chain is built from TRBV28 and TRBJ1-5; 8 bases are shared with TRBD1. The CDR3 runs 19 residues. CDR1 MDHEN and CDR2 SYDVKM come from the germline V gene. The trim removed 6 bases at V and 2 bases at J, leaving 18 bases unmatched. The CDR3 nucleotides are TGTGCCAGCAGGCGACAGGGGAGGATCCGCTTTTGGGGCAATCAGCCCCAGCATTTT. Translation: CASRRQGRIRFWGNQPQHF.

The sample holds one count of this clone. The CDR3 region has the DNA TGTGCCAGCAGCCTTCGGACAGGGAATGGCTACACCTTC. Translation: CASSLRTGNGYTF. V is TRBV7-8 and J is TRBJ1-2; TRBD1 matches at 8 bases. The J segment lost 6 bases and the V segment lost 5 bases, leaving 5 bases of the junction unmatched. The CDR3 covers 13 residues. Germline V gene data show CDR1 as SGHVS and CDR2 as FQNEAQ.

The genes are TRBV6-1 and TRBJ2-5; D gene unclear. Deletions cut 7 bases from V and 1 base from J, with 7 bases between. This CDR3 spans 12 amino acids. Germline CDR1 MNHNS, CDR2 SASEGT. This CDR3 reads CASKSFQETQYF. CDR3 sequence (DNA): TGTGCCAGCAAGAGTTTCCAAGAGACCCAGTACTTC.

CDR3 sequence reads: CASRCRVNEQFF. The CDR3 DNA is TGTGCCAGCAGGTGCAGGGTAAATGAGCAGTTCTTC. V is TRBV7-7 and J is TRBJ2-1, with D possibly being TRBD1 (5 bases). The CDR3 covers 12 residues. The germline gives CDR1 SSHAT, CDR2 FNYEAQ (reference sequence). V lost 6 bases and J 7 bases, leaving 10 bases between the germline ends.

The gene calls are TRBV2 and TRBJ1-1, with D unresolved. Trimming pared 10 bases from V and 0 bases from J, leaving 12 bases between. The CDR3 totals 13 residues. Per the germline V gene, CDR1 is SNHLY and CDR2 is FYNNEI. The CDR3 region is CATQTSMNTEAFF. CDR3 DNA sequence: TGTGCCACCCAAACTTCCATGAACACTGAAGCTTTCTTT. Full variable domain (rest looked up from reference TRBV2 and TRBJ1-1): EPEVTQTPSHQVTQMGQEVILRCVPISNHLYFYWYRQILGQKVEFLVSFYNNEISEKSEIFDDQFSVERPDGSNFTLKIRSTKLEDSAMYFCATQTSMNTEAFFGQGTRLTVV.

This clone was seen just once. Here the CDR3 DNA reads TGTGCCAGCAGCTTAACTAGCGGAGAAAACATTCAGTACTTC. This codes for CASSLTSGENIQYF. The V and J genes are TRBV7-3 and TRBJ2-4, with a possible D match to TRBD2 (6 bases). The ends were cut back, 0 bases at V and 5 bases at J, with 8 bases in the middle. Germline V lookup: CDR1 SGHTA, CDR2 FQGTGA. This CDR3 comprises 14 residues.

The chain uses TRBV5-1 and TRBJ2-5, with a weak D call TRBD1 (5 bases). Trimming removed 0 bases from V and 2 bases from J, with 8 bases in between. The CDR3 consists of 14 residues. Per germline, CDR1 SGHRS and CDR2 YFSETQ. The CDR3 DNA sequence: TGCGCCAGCAGCTTGGTGTCAGGGCAAGAGACCCAGTACTTC. This encodes CASSLVSGQETQYF.

The chain joins TRBV5-6 to TRBJ1-2, with a tentative D call TRBD1 (5 bases). Germline CDR1 is SGHDT and CDR2 is YYEEEE. Between the trimmed V and J ends, which lost 4 bases and 4 bases, there was a span of 11 bases. CDR3 length: 13 residues. In DNA, the CDR3 is TGTGCCAGCAGCACAGGATATAGCTATGGCTACACCTTC. Amino acids: CASSTGYSYGYTF.

This clone has more than one count but fewer than ten. The rearrangement joins TRBV7-8 to TRBJ1-1; D might be TRBD1 (5 bases). Trimming removed 8 bases at V and 5 bases at J, with 12 bases between. The CDR3 loop spans 12 amino acids. Per germline, CDR1 SGHVS and CDR2 FQNEAQ. In nucleotides, the CDR3 is TGTGCCAGCGCGGGGGTTGTAACTGAAGCTTTCTTT. This codes for CASAGVVTEAFF.

The chain carries TRBV6-1 and TRBJ2-2; the D is unclear. Germline CDR1 MNHNS, CDR2 SASEGT. The CDR3 has 14 residues. The V gene lost 1 base and the J gene lost 6 bases, with 9 bases spanning the gap. The CDR3 region has the DNA TGTGCCAGCAGTGAAGGTTCGGTGGCCGGGGAGCTGTTTTTT. Its protein product is CASSEGSVAGELFF.

This clone has more than one count but fewer than ten. The rearrangement links TRBV7-3 to TRBJ2-6, with D maybe TRBD1 (6 bases). V gave up 5 bases and J gave up 0 bases, with 11 bases separating them. CDR1 is SGHTA and CDR2 is FQGTGA in the germline V gene. The CDR3 runs 16 residues. DNA for the CDR3: TGTGCCAGCAGCCTCGACAGGACCTCTGGGGCCAACGTCCTGACTTTC. Its protein is CASSLDRTSGANVLTF.

The rearrangement links TRBV6-5 to TRBJ2-2, with D maybe TRBD2 (7 bases). Trimming removed 6 bases at V and 6 bases at J, with 14 bases between. CDR1 is MNHEY, CDR2 SVGAGI, per germline. This CDR3 is built from 14 residues. The CDR3 nucleotides are TGTGCCAGCAGGAGGGGGGGCCAATCCGGGGAGCTGTTTTTT. This gives the protein CASRRGGQSGELFF.

This clone appeared a few times. The chain employs TRBV18 and TRBJ1-1, with D perhaps TRBD1 (6 bases). Germline assignment: CDR1 KGHSH and CDR2 LQKENI. Trimming removed 5 bases from V and 2 bases from J, with 12 bases in between. CDR3 length: 14 residues. This CDR3 is CASSGQLTNTEAFF. The CDR3 DNA reads TGTGCCAGCTCAGGACAGCTTACTAACACTGAAGCTTTCTTT.

This chain uses TRBV27 with TRBJ1-4, with D perhaps matching TRBD1 (5 bases). The CDR3 contains 14 residues. The germline CDR1 and CDR2 sequences are MNHEY and SMNVEV (reference sequence). V lost 1 base to trimming and J lost 8 bases, with 11 bases between them. CDR3 sequence: CASSLLGVGEKLFF. CDR3 DNA: TGTGCCAGCAGTTTATTAGGGGTTGGAGAAAAACTGTTTTTT. Full variable domain (outside the CDR3, taken from reference TRBV27 and TRBJ1-4): EAQVTQNPRYLITVTGKKLTVTCSQNMNHEYMSWYRQDPGLGLRQIYYSMNVEVTDKGDVPEGYKVSRKEKRNFPLILESPSPNQTSLYFCASSLLGVGEKLFFGSGTQLSVL.

The CDR3 here is CASSGNGRGETQYF. DNA of the CDR3: TGTGCCAGCAGTGGCAACGGACGGGGAGAGACCCAGTACTTC. The chain couples TRBV6-1 to TRBJ2-5; D is possibly TRBD2 (5 bases). This CDR3 has 14 amino acids. Germline CDR1 reads MNHNS; CDR2 reads SASEGT. With 4 bases removed from V and 4 bases from J, the gap between germline ends came to 13 bases.

The chain has TRBV29-1 and TRBJ2-5; D perhaps matches TRBD1 (6 bases). This CDR3 is built from 14 residues. V was clipped by 3 bases and J by 5 bases, with 16 bases between them. Per the germline V gene, CDR1 is SQVTM and CDR2 is ANQGSEA. CDR3 nucleotides: TGCAGCGTTGACCTCCCAGGGGATGGGGAGACCCAGTACTTC. It is translated as CSVDLPGDGETQYF. Supplemented by reference TRBV29-1 and TRBJ2-5, the full variable domain reads SAVISQKPSRDICQRGTSLTIQCQVDSQVTMMFWYRQQPGQSLTLIATANQGSEATYESGFVIDKFPISRPNLTFSTLTVSNMSPEDSSIYLCSVDLPGDGETQYFGPGTRLLVL.

V usage is TRBV6-5 and J usage is TRBJ1-6; TRBD1 might be the D (6 bases). From germline, CDR1 is MNHEY and CDR2 SVGAGI. The CDR3 runs to 13 residues. V lost 6 bases and J 12 bases, leaving 15 bases between the germline ends. The DNA of the CDR3 is TGTGCCAGCAGCCGGGACCAAGGGGGACCCCTCCACTTT. This translates into CASSRDQGGPLHF.

The rearrangement joins TRBV6-5 to TRBJ1-1; maybe TRBD1 (6 bases). The germline V and J ends were trimmed by 0 bases and 4 bases, with 9 bases remaining between them. Germline V lookup: CDR1 MNHEY, CDR2 SVGAGI. CDR3 size: 14 residues. The CDR3: CASSYSNRATEAFF. DNA of the CDR3: TGTGCCAGCAGTTACTCGAACAGGGCCACTGAAGCTTTCTTT.

This rearrangement joins TRBV7-6 to TRBJ1-4, with a tentative D call TRBD1 (6 bases). The CDR3 runs 15 residues. V gave up 1 base and J gave up 6 bases, with 12 bases separating them. Per germline, CDR1 SGHVS and CDR2 FNYEAQ. This CDR3 reads CASSLGRDIYEKLFF. The CDR3 coding sequence is TGTGCCAGCAGCTTAGGAAGGGACATTTATGAAAAACTGTTTTTT.

J is TRBJ2-1 and V is TRBV7-9; 8 bases align to TRBD1. The trim removed 5 bases at V and 8 bases at J, leaving 2 bases unmatched. This CDR3 is 12 amino acids long. In germline, CDR1 is SEHNR, CDR2 FQNEAQ (reference sequence). The CDR3 region is CASSMTGDEQFF. The CDR3 bases are TGTGCCAGCAGCATGACAGGGGATGAGCAGTTCTTC.

This clone was observed a few times. The V call is TRBV4-3, the J call TRBJ1-6; D is unresolved. Deletions cut 1 base from V and 2 bases from J, with 12 bases between. This CDR3 region has 17 residues. The germline gives CDR1 LGHNA, CDR2 YSLEER. CDR3 region: CASSQVAGRPYNSPLHF. Here the CDR3 DNA reads TGCGCCAGCAGCCAAGTGGCAGGTAGACCCTATAATTCACCCCTCCACTTT.

The chain employs TRBV19 and TRBJ1-5; 8 nucleotides line up with TRBD1. The CDR3 is 17 residues long. J was trimmed by 2 bases and V by 4 bases; bases with no gene match: 10. Per the germline V gene, CDR1 is LNHDA and CDR2 is SQIVND (reference sequence). The CDR3 DNA reads as TGTGCCAGTAGTACCGACAGGGGCCCTTGGGGCAATCAGCCCCAGCATTTT. It encodes CASSTDRGPWGNQPQHF.

Turning to this clone: This CDR3 is also generated by other DNA sequences in the sample. The V call is TRBV7-3, the J call TRBJ1-6; 11 nucleotides match TRBD1. J gave up 8 bases and V 4 bases, and 4 bases lay outside the gene matches. Germline assignment: CDR1 SGHTA and CDR2 FQGTGA. This CDR3 has 15 amino acids. CDR3 bases: TGTGCCAGCAGCTCCGGACAGGGGGCATATTCACCCCTCCACTTT. Amino acid sequence: CASSSGQGAYSPLHF. Complete variable domain (other parts from reference TRBV7-3 and TRBJ1-6): GAGVSQTPSNKVTEKGKYVELRCDPISGHTALYWYRQSLGQGPEFLIYFQGTGAADDSGLPNDRFFAVRPEGSVSTLKIQRTERGDSAVYLCASSSGQGAYSPLHFGNGTRLTVT.

The CDR3 is CASSLVGTSGQETQYF. CDR3 nucleotide sequence: TGTGCCAGCAGCTTGGTCGGGACTAGCGGGCAAGAGACCCAGTACTTC. The chain employs TRBV5-4 and TRBJ2-5; 12 bases align to TRBD2. V lost 0 bases, J lost 2 bases, and 2 bases stayed unmatched. Germline V lookup: CDR1 SGHNT, CDR2 YYREEE (reference sequence). This CDR3 region has 16 residues.

CDR3 coding DNA: TGTGCCAGCAGCTTGGGCAGGGGTGGCACTGAAGCTTTCTTT. Its protein is CASSLGRGGTEAFF. This chain connects TRBV5-6 to TRBJ1-1, with a possible D match to TRBD1 (6 bases). Per germline, CDR1 SGHDT and CDR2 YYEEEE. The CDR3 covers 14 residues. Trimming removed 0 bases at V and 4 bases at J, with 10 bases between.

This clone was seen a handful of times. J is TRBJ1-1 and V is TRBV7-9, with D unresolved. Looked up from germline, CDR1 is SEHNR and CDR2 is FQNEAQ (reference sequence). With 1 base removed from V and 2 bases from J, the gap between germline ends came to 5 bases. This CDR3 comprises 13 residues. CDR3 in amino acids: CASSLDRNTEAFF. CDR3 in DNA: TGTGCCAGCAGCTTAGACAGAAACACTGAAGCTTTCTTT.

The chain uses TRBV10-3 and TRBJ2-5; a possible D gene is TRBD2 (7 bases). This CDR3 is 16 amino acids long. V was cut by 4 bases and J by 3 bases, with 18 bases left in between. The V gene's germline CDR1 is ENHRY and CDR2 SYGVKD. CDR3 amino acids: CAISGVRGRGEETQYF. The DNA for the CDR3 is TGTGCCATCAGTGGGGTGCGGGGGCGCGGGGAAGAGACCCAGTACTTC.